A selection of T cell receptor beta chains follows, all from one sample in a study of response to subunit inactivated influenza vaccine. TCRdb reprocessed the RT-PCR reads via MiXCR and lists one record per CDR3 protein. The repertoire holds approximately 700,000 distinct CDR3 sequences, 14% seen once, with 5.5% to 7% in the top ten. The source material was PBMCs from blood, sampled 14 days before vaccination. All receptors come from a man over 45 who received an inactivated influenza vaccine. CDR3s include the opening cysteine and the closing phenylalanine or tryptophan. D genes are given only for firm matches. Clone size, where shown, is once, few, many, or a class for clones that have expanded.

TRBD1	TRBV20-1	14	TRBJ2-5	many	TGCAGTGCCACCGGGACAGGCGACCAAGAGACCCAGTACTTC	CSATGTGDQETQYF
.	TRBV3-1	15	TRBJ1-2	.	TGTGCCAGCAGCCAAGATATCGGGCGGAACTATGGCTACACCTTC	CASSQDIGRNYGYTF
.	TRBV28	15	TRBJ2-7	.	TGTGCCAGCAGTTTCTCAGGACACACGTCCTACGAGCAGTACTTC	CASSFSGHTSYEQYF
.	TRBV4-1	17	TRBJ1-2	many	TGCGCCAGCAGCCAAGGGGAGTGGCGGGGCGCTGGCTATGGCTACACCTTC	CASSQGEWRGAGYGYTF
.	TRBV12-3/TRBV12-4	18	TRBJ1-5	.	TGTACCAGCAGTTTCACGACCGGGGCGGGGTTCATAAATCAGCCCCAGCATTTT	CTSSFTTGAGFINQPQHF
.	TRBV7-2	14	TRBJ2-5	.	TGTGCCAGCAGCCCACAGGCGGGCTTGGAGACCCAGTACTTC	CASSPQAGLETQYF
.	TRBV20-1	15	TRBJ1-1	few	TGCAGTGCTAGTGGGACTCGGGGGGGATGGGATGAAGCTTTCTTT	CSASGTRGGWDEAFF
.	TRBV20-1	12	TRBJ1-5	.	TGCAGTGCTAGAGCGAAGTCCCGGCCCCAGCATTTT	CSARAKSRPQHF
.	TRBV6-5	14	TRBJ2-5	few	TGTGCCAGCAGTTACTGGAGGGGCGGGGAGACCCAGTACTTC	CASSYWRGGETQYF
.	TRBV24-1	14	TRBJ2-1	.	TGTGCCACCAGTGATAACGGGGATTGGAATGAGCAGTTCTTC	CATSDNGDWNEQFF
TRBD2	TRBV12-3/TRBV12-4	16	TRBJ2-3	.	TGTGCCAGCAGTTCCGGACTAGCGGGGATAACAGATACGCAGTATTTT	CASSSGLAGITDTQYF
.	TRBV7-2	15	TRBJ2-7	.	TGTGCCAGCAGCTTTAACAGCGGACGCACCTACGAGCAGTACTTC	CASSFNSGRTYEQYF
.	TRBV12-3/TRBV12-4	14	TRBJ1-6	few	TGTGCCAGCAGTTTAGAACAGTATAATTCACCCCTCCACTTT	CASSLEQYNSPLHF
.	TRBV7-9	14	TRBJ2-1	.	TGTGCCAGCAGCTCATTAGGGGTCGGGCAGGAGCAGTTCTTC	CASSSLGVGQEQFF
.	TRBV10-3	15	TRBJ2-7	few	TGTGCCATCAGTGAGTCCGGAGGTCAGGGCGGCGAGCAGTACTTC	CAISESGGQGGEQYF
TRBD2	TRBV3-1	17	TRBJ2-3	few	TGTGCCAGCAGCCAAGTAGGACTAGCGAGGGGGACAGATACGCAGTATTTT	CASSQVGLARGTDTQYF
TRBD1	TRBV12-3/TRBV12-4	16	TRBJ2-6	.	TGTGCCAGCAGGGGACAGGTCGTACCTGGGGCCAACGTCCTGACTTTC	CASRGQVVPGANVLTF
.	TRBV4-2	17	TRBJ2-7	.	TGTGCCAGCAGCCAAGAATTAGCGCAAGGCAGGGGTGGAGAGCAGTACTTC	CASSQELAQGRGGEQYF
.	TRBV5-1	14	TRBJ2-2	.	TGCGCCAGCAGCCTCCGGGAGCGGACCGGGGAGCTGTTTTTT	CASSLRERTGELFF
.	TRBV6-2/TRBV6-3	13	TRBJ2-5	.	TGTGCCAGCAGACCGTCCGGGGGAGAGACCCAGTACTTC	CASRPSGGETQYF
TRBD1	TRBV7-2	13	TRBJ1-4	.	TGTGCCAACCAACAGGGGGAGGATGAAAAACTGTTTTTT	CANQQGEDEKLFF
.	TRBV7-9	12	TRBJ1-4	.	TGTGCCAGCAGCTTAGAGATTGAAAAACTGTTTTTT	CASSLEIEKLFF
TRBD2	TRBV7-9	16	TRBJ2-3	many	TGTGCCAGCAGCCTAATCAGCGGGGGGGACACAGATACGCAGTATTTT	CASSLISGGDTDTQYF
TRBD1	TRBV5-6	15	TRBJ2-3	.	TGTGCCAGCAGCTTGGGGACAGGGGGCGGAGATACGCAGTATTTT	CASSLGTGGGDTQYF
.	TRBV5-6	14	TRBJ1-6	many	TGTGCCAGCAGCCTGGCCGGGGATGGTTCACCCCTCCACTTT	CASSLAGDGSPLHF
TRBD2	TRBV28	13	TRBJ2-2	few	TGTGCCAGCAGTACGGGAGGGCCCGGGGAGCTGTTTTTT	CASSTGGPGELFF
TRBD2	TRBV20-1	13	TRBJ2-3	.	TGCAGTGCTAGAACCCCTAGCGGAAGGCCCGGGGATTTT	CSARTPSGRPGDF
.	TRBV5-1	15	TRBJ2-7	few	TGCGCCAGCAGCCGTCGGGACAGCGGGCTCAGCGAGCAGTACTTC	CASSRRDSGLSEQYF
.	TRBV5-1	16	TRBJ2-2	few	TGCGCCAGCAGCTTGGAGTCTTCGGGGATTACCGGGGAGCTGTTTTTT	CASSLESSGITGELFF
TRBD1	TRBV28	15	TRBJ2-5	few	TGTGCCAGCAGTTACCGGGACAGGCCCCAAGAGACCCAGTACTTC	CASSYRDRPQETQYF
TRBD1	TRBV7-2	15	TRBJ1-5	.	TGTGCCAGCAGCTTTTCGGGACAGGCTCTATCGCCCCAGCATTTT	CASSFSGQALSPQHF
TRBD1	TRBV12-3/TRBV12-4	13	TRBJ1-5	.	TGTGCCAGCAGTCCGACAGGGAGGGAGCCCCAGCATTTT	CASSPTGREPQHF
.	TRBV4-3	15	TRBJ2-7	few	TGCGCCAGCAGCCAAGACTCTCGGCATGTATACGAGCAGTACTTC	CASSQDSRHVYEQYF
.	TRBV6-2/TRBV6-3	13	TRBJ2-6	few	TGTGCCAGCCACAGGGCTGGGGCCAACGTCCTGACTTTC	CASHRAGANVLTF
.	TRBV30	12	TRBJ2-2	few	TGTGCCTGGAGTCAGAACACCGGGGAGCTGTTTTTT	CAWSQNTGELFF
TRBD1	TRBV28	17	TRBJ2-7	few	TGTGCCAGCAGTGCGAATCCGGGACAGGGCCCCATCTACGAGCAGTACTTC	CASSANPGQGPIYEQYF
TRBD2	TRBV7-8	17	TRBJ2-1	.	TGTGCCAGCAGCTTCAGACTAGCGGGAGAACCAAGGGATGAGCAGTTCTTC	CASSFRLAGEPRDEQFF
TRBD1	TRBV10-3	14	TRBJ2-5	.	TGTGCCATCAGTGAATCCGACAGGGCAGAGACCCAGTACTTC	CAISESDRAETQYF
TRBD2	TRBV5-1	14	TRBJ2-5	many	TGCGCCAGCAGCATATCCGGGACTAGAGAGACCCAGTACTTC	CASSISGTRETQYF
.	TRBV20-1	14	TRBJ2-5	.	TGCAGTGCTAGAGATTTCGGGACTCTTGAGACCCAGTACTTC	CSARDFGTLETQYF
TRBD2	TRBV12-3/TRBV12-4	16	TRBJ2-5	many	TGTGCCAGCAGTACCCGTAGCGGGGGGGCTGGTGAGACCCAGTACTTC	CASSTRSGGAGETQYF
.	TRBV4-3	14	TRBJ1-5	few	TGCGCCAGCAGCCAAGATCTGAACAATCAGCCCCAGCATTTT	CASSQDLNNQPQHF
.	TRBV24-1	15	TRBJ2-3	few	TGTGCCACCAGTGATCTATCGGGACCCACAGATACGCAGTATTTT	CATSDLSGPTDTQYF
.	TRBV7-9	16	TRBJ2-7	few	TGTGCCAGCAGCTCCAGGGACGGAGAAAACTCCTACGAGCAGTACTTC	CASSSRDGENSYEQYF
.	TRBV6-6	12	TRBJ2-2	few	TGTGCCAGCACCGCCTTGGGCGGGGAGCTGTTTTTT	CASTALGGELFF
TRBD1	TRBV12-3/TRBV12-4	14	TRBJ1-5	few	TGTGCCAGCAGTTTACAGGGGGCGGATGAGCCCCAGCATTTT	CASSLQGADEPQHF
TRBD2	TRBV7-9	15	TRBJ2-1	few	TGTGCCAGCAGCTTGAACAGCGGGAGTAGGTATGAGCAGTTCTTC	CASSLNSGSRYEQFF
TRBD1	TRBV29-1	11	TRBJ2-1	.	TGCAGCGTTGCGAAGACAGGGTACCAGTTCTTC	CSVAKTGYQFF
.	TRBV4-3	18	TRBJ2-1	few	TGCGCCAGCAGCCAAGAAAGCGGCCCCTTCCTCTCCTACAATGAGCAGTTCTTC	CASSQESGPFLSYNEQFF
.	TRBV28	13	TRBJ1-2	few	TGTGCCAGCAGTTCCGGTTATACCTATGGCTACACCTTC	CASSSGYTYGYTF